This T cell receptor (beta chain) was sequenced for a study of CD8+ T cells in alopecia areata. The germline gives CDR1 SQVTM, CDR2 ANQGSEA. This CDR3 contains 11 residues. V gave up 7 bases and J gave up 5 bases, with 11 bases separating them. Regarding this clone: Its antigen remains unidentified.

In each case, RNA was isolated and then reverse transcribed into cDNA as the sequencing template. Method: immunoSEQ multiplex PCR; TCRdb's copy keeps in-frame clones and lacks some. The sample consists of 150,000 to 200,000 clones, under 80% of them appearing once. Regarding treatment: oral pan-JAK inhibitor, 5-10 mg twice daily. Notes on the study in general: Scalp clonality and expanded CD8+ clones among the top 100 fell significantly with tofacitinib.

This sample comprised CD4+ T cells sorted from blood, obtained between weeks 47 and 50, from a patient treated with tofacitinib. The chain combines TRBV29-1 with TRBJ1-1; D is possibly TRBD1 (5 bases). The source is a human donor with alopecia areata. CDR3 sequence reads: CSADSRTEAFF. CDR3 nucleotide sequence: TGCAGCGCTGACAGTAGAACTGAAGCTTTCTTT.